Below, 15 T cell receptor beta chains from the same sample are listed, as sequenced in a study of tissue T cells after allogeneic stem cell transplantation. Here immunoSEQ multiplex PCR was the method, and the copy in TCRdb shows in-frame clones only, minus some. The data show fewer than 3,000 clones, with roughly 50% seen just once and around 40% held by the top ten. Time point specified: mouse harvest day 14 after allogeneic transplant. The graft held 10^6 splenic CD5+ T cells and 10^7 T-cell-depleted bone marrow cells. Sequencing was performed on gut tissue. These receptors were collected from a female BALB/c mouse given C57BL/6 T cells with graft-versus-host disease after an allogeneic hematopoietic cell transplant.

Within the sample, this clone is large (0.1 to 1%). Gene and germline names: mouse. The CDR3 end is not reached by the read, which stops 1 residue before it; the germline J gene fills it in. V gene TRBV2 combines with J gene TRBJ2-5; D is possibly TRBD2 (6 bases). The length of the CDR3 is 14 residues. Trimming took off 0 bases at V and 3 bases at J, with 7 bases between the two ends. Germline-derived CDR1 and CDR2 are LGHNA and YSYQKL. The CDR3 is CASSQEGGQDTQYF. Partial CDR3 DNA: TGTGCCAGCAGCCAAGAGGGGGGTCAAGACACCCAGTAC.

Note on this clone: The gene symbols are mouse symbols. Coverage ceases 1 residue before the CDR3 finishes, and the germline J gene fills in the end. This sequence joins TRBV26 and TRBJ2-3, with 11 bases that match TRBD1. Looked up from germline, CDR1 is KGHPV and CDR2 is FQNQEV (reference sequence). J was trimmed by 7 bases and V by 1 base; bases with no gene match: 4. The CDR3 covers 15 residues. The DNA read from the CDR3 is TGTGCCAGCAGTCTGTGGACAGGGGGCGGGAAAACGCTGTAT. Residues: CASSLWTGGGKTLY. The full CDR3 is CASSLWTGGGKTLYF.

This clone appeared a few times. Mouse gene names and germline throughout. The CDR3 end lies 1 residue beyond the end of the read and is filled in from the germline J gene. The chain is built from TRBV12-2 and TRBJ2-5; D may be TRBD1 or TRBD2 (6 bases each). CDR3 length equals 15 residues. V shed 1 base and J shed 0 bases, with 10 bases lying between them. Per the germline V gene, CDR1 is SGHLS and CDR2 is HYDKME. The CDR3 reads CASSLGAFNQDTQYF. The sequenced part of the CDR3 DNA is TGTGCCAGCTCTCTGGGGGCATTTAACCAAGACACCCAGTAC.

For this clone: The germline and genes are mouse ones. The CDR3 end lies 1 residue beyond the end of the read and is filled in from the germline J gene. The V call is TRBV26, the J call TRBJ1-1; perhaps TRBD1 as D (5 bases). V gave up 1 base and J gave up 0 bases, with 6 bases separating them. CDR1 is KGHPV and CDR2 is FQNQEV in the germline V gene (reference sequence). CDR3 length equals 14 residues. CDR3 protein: CASSLLGANTEVFF. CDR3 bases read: TGTGCCAGCAGTCTGTTGGGGGCAAACACAGAAGTCTTC. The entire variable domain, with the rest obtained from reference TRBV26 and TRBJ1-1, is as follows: NSKVIQTPRYLVKGQGQKAKMRCIPEKGHPVVFWYQQNKNNEFKFLINFQNQEVLQQIDMTEKRFSAECPSNSPCSLEIQSSEAGDSALYLCASSLLGANTEVFFGKGTRLTVV.

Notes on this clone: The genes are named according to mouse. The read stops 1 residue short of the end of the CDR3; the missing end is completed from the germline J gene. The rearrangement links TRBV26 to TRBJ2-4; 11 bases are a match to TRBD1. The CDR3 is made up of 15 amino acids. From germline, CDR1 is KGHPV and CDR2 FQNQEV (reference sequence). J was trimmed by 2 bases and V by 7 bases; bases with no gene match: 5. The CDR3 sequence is CASTRTGGLQNTLYF. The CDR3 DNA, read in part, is TGTGCCAGCACGAGGACAGGGGGCCTTCAAAACACCTTGTAC.

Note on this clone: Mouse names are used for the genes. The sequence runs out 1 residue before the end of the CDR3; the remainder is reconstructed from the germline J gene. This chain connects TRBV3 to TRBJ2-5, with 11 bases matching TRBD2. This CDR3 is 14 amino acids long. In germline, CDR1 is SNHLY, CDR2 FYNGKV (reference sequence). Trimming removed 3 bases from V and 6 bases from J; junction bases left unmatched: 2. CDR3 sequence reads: CASSFDWGGDTQYF. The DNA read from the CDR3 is TGTGCCAGCAGCTTTGACTGGGGGGGGGACACCCAGTAC.

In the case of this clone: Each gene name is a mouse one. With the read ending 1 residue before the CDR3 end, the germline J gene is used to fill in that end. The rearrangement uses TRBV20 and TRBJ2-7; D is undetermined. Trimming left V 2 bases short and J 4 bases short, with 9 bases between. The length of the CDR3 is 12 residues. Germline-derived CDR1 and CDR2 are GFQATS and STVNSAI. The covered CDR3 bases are TGTGGTGCTAGGCAGCAAAAATATGAACAGTAC. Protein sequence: CGARQQKYEQY. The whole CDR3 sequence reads CGARQQKYEQYF.

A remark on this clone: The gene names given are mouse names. CDR3 sequence: CASSGTGGNQDTQYF. CDR3 bases read: TGTGCCAGCAGTGGGACTGGGGGTAACCAAGACACCCAGTAC. The genes are TRBV13-1 and TRBJ2-5; TRBD2 matches at 10 bases. The missing CDR3 end, 1 residue past where the read stops, is filled in from the germline J gene. Trimming took 3 bases from V and 0 from J; bases not matched to a gene: 1. Germline CDR1 and CDR2: NSHNY and SYGAGN. This CDR3 is 15 amino acids long.

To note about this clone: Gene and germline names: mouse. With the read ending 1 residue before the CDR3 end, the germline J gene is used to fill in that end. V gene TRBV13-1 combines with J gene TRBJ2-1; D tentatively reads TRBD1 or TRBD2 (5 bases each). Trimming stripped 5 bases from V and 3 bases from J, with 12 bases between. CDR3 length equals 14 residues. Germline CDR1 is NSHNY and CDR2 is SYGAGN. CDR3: CASRRAGGYAEQFF. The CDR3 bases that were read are TGTGCCAGCAGAAGGGCCGGGGGCTATGCTGAGCAGTTC.

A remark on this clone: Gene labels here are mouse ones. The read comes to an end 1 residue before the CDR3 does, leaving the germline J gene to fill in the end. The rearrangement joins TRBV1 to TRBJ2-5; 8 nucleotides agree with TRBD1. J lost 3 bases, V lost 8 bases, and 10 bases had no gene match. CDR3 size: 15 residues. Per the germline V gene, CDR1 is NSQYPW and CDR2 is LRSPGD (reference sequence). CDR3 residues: CTCGTGTGVQDTQYF. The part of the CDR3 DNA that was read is TGCACCTGCGGCACCGGGACAGGCGTTCAAGACACCCAGTAC.

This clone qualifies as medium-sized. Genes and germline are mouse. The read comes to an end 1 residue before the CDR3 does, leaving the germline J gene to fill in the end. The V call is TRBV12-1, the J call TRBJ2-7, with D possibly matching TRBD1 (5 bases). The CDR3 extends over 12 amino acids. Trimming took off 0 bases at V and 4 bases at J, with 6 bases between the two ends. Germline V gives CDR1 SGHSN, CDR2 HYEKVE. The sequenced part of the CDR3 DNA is TGTGCCAGCTCTCTCGAGGGGTATGAACAGTAC. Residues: CASSLEGYEQY. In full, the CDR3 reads CASSLEGYEQYF.

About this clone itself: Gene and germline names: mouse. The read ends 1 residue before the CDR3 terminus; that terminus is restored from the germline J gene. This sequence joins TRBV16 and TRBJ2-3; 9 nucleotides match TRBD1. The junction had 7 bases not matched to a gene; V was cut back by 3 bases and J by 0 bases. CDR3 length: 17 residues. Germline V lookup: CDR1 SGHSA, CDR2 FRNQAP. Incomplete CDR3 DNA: TGTGCAAGCAGCTTCCGGGACAGGGCCTATAGTGCAGAAACGCTGTAT. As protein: CASSFRDRAYSAETLY. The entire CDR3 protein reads CASSFRDRAYSAETLYF.

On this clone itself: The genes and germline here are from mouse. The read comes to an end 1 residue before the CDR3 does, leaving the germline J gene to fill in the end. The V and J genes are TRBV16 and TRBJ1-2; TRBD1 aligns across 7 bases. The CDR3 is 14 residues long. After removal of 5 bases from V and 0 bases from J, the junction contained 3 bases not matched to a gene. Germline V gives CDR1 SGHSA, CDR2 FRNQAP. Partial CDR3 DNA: TGTGCAAGCAGCCCCGGGACAGCAAACTCCGACTACACC. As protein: CASSPGTANSDYT. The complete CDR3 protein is CASSPGTANSDYTF. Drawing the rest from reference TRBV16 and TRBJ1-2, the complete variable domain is NAGVIQTPRHKVTGKGQEATLWCEPISGHSAVFWYRQTIVQGLEFLTYFRNQAPIDDSGMPKERFSAQMPNQSHSTLKIQSTQPQDSAVYLCASSPGTANSDYTFGSGTRLLVI.

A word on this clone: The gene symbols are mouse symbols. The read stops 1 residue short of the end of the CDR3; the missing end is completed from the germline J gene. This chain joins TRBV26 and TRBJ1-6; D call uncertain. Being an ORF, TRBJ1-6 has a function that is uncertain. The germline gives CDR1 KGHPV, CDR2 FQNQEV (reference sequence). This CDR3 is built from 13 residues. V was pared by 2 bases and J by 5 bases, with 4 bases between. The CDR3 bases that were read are TGTGCCAGCAGTCTGACAAATAATTCGCCCCTCTAC. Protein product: CASSLTNNSPLY. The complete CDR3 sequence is CASSLTNNSPLYF.

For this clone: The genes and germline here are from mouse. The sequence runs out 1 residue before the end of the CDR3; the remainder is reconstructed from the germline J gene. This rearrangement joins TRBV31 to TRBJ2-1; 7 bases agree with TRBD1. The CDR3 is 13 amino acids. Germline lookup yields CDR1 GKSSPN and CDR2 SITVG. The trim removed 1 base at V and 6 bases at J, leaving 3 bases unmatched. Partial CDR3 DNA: TGTGCCTGGAGTCCACAGGGGAGTGCTGAGCAGTTC. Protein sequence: CAWSPQGSAEQF. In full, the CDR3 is CAWSPQGSAEQFF.